These 27 T cell receptor beta chains were all obtained from the same sample, sequenced in a study of blood T cell dynamics during melanoma immunotherapy. Some clones are missing from TCRdb's copy, which holds only in-frame ones; the method was immunoSEQ multiplex PCR. The sample yields some 9,300 clones, around nine tenths seen once. Specified time point: pre-treatment baseline. Sample: blood, taken from a patient treated with checkpoint blockade. These receptors originate from a human donor with melanoma.

The chain is built from TRBV7-9 and TRBJ2-1; tentatively, D is TRBD2 (6 bases). Germline CDR1 is SEHNR and CDR2 is FQNEAQ (reference sequence). V lost 5 bases to trimming and J lost 9 bases, with 11 bases between them. The CDR3 covers 12 residues. The CDR3 bases are TGTGCCAGCAGCCCTGTCGGGGGTGAGCAGTTCTTC. Its translation is CASSPVGGEQFF.

Only one count was recorded for this clone. The V and J genes are TRBV7-8 and TRBJ1-2; possibly TRBD1 for D (5 bases). V gave up 5 bases and J gave up 0 bases, with 13 bases separating them. Per germline, CDR1 SGHVS and CDR2 FQNEAQ. This CDR3 is 15 amino acids long. The CDR3 nucleotides read TGTGCCAGCAGCCGACGGGACGGTTCTAACTATGGCTACACCTTC. It encodes CASSRRDGSNYGYTF.

This sequence joins TRBV5-1 and TRBJ1-1; D is ambiguous. The CDR3 spans 16 residues. Germline V CDR1 and CDR2: SGHRS, YFSETQ. Trimming pared 0 bases from V and 1 base from J, leaving 13 bases between. CDR3: CASSLEVGRRNTEAFF. The CDR3 DNA sequence: TGCGCCAGCAGCTTGGAGGTGGGAAGGAGGAACACTGAAGCTTTCTTT.

The V gene is TRBV9, the J gene TRBJ2-7; 7 bases are shared with TRBD2. Germline V lookup: CDR1 SGDLS, CDR2 YYNGEE. The V segment lost 3 bases and the J segment 7 bases; nucleotides outside the gene matches: 7. The CDR3 sequence is 13 residues long. The CDR3 here is CASSARLAGEQYF. The CDR3 DNA follows: TGTGCCAGCAGCGCCCGACTAGCAGGGGAGCAGTACTTC.

This clone was picked up one time. The V call is TRBV19, the J call TRBJ1-1; TRBD1 is a possible D gene (5 bases). CDR3 length: 14 amino acids. Germline assignment: CDR1 LNHDA and CDR2 SQIVND (reference sequence). Trimming took off 10 bases at V and 1 base at J, with 16 bases between the two ends. The chain's CDR3 is CATTPRGGNTEAFF. The CDR3 DNA sequence: TGTGCCACCACCCCGCGTGGGGGGAACACTGAAGCTTTCTTT.

V and J are TRBV9 and TRBJ1-4, with D tentatively TRBD1 (6 bases). The germline V and J ends were trimmed by 4 bases and 0 bases, with 13 bases remaining between them. The CDR3 is 16 residues long. From germline, CDR1 is SGDLS and CDR2 YYNGEE. This CDR3 reads CASSTLGGATNEKLFF. In DNA, the CDR3 is TGTGCCAGCAGCACCCTAGGGGGTGCAACTAATGAAAAACTGTTTTTT.

This clone turned up a few times. The chain combines TRBV29-1 with TRBJ1-5, with TRBD1 as a possible D gene (6 bases). V was shortened by 6 bases and J by 3 bases, with 12 bases between the two germline ends. CDR1 and CDR2 (germline): SQVTM, ANQGSEA. The CDR3 consists of 13 residues. Here the CDR3 reads CSVRDNHNQPQHF. In nucleotides, the CDR3 is TGCAGCGTCCGGGACAATCACAATCAGCCCCAGCATTTT.

The V and J genes are TRBV27 and TRBJ2-7; 7 bases align to TRBD1. Germline V gives CDR1 MNHEY, CDR2 SMNVEV (reference sequence). This CDR3 has 15 residues. V shed 5 bases and J 0 bases; nucleotides not matched to a gene: 7. The CDR3 sequence: CASSPRQGASYEQYF. CDR3 nucleotide sequence: TGTGCCAGCAGTCCCAGACAGGGAGCCTCCTACGAGCAGTACTTC.

This CDR3 is CSVGRGALNEQYF. CDR3 DNA: TGCAGCGTTGGCAGGGGGGCCCTGAACGAGCAGTACTTC. This rearrangement joins TRBV29-1 to TRBJ2-7; weak D call: TRBD1 (7 bases). The CDR3 runs to 13 residues. The V gene's germline CDR1 is SQVTM and CDR2 ANQGSEA. Trimming cost V 4 bases and J 5 bases, with 15 bases left between them.

This clone is a singleton in its sample. The rearrangement joins TRBV30 to TRBJ2-3; unclear D gene. The CDR3 extends over 11 amino acids. Germline V gives CDR1 GTSNPN, CDR2 SVGIG (reference sequence). V was trimmed by 3 bases and J by 6 bases, leaving 7 bases between them. The CDR3 nucleotides are TGTGCCTGGAGCCCACGGGATACGCAGTATTTT. It translates to CAWSPRDTQYF.

V is TRBV18 and J is TRBJ2-1; the match to TRBD2 covers 9 bases. Trimming cost V 2 bases and J 7 bases; bases outside gene matches: 6. From germline, CDR1 is KGHSH and CDR2 LQKENI. CDR3 length equals 15 residues. In DNA, the CDR3 is TGTGCCAGCTCACCAGATAGCGGGAGACGGAATGAGCAGTTCTTC. Its translation: CASSPDSGRRNEQFF.

The V gene is TRBV7-2, the J gene TRBJ2-3; possible D gene TRBD2, 5 bases. V lost 1 base and J lost 2, with 10 bases in between. CDR3 size: 15 residues. CDR1 is SGHTA and CDR2 is FQGNSA in the germline V gene. CDR3 in DNA: TGTGCCAGCAGCTTAGACGGACTCAACACAGATACGCAGTATTTT. Its protein is CASSLDGLNTDTQYF. Together with reference TRBV7-2 and TRBJ2-3, the CDR3 gives the full variable domain: GAGVSQSPSNKVTEKGKDVELRCDPISGHTALYWYRQSLGQGLEFLIYFQGNSAPDKSGLPSDRFSAERTGGSVSTLTIQRTQQEDSAVYLCASSLDGLNTDTQYFGPGTRLTVL.

In this sample, this clone turned up once. The chain employs TRBV9 and TRBJ2-1, with 7 bases fitting TRBD2. The CDR3 extends over 15 amino acids. V shed 6 bases and J 7 bases; nucleotides not matched to a gene: 13. CDR1 SGDLS and CDR2 YYNGEE come from the germline V gene. The CDR3 is CASTPWASGGNEQFF. The CDR3 nucleotides are TGTGCCAGCACCCCCTGGGCTAGCGGTGGTAATGAGCAGTTCTTC.

This chain connects TRBV28 to TRBJ1-6; 8 bases align to TRBD1. The ends lost 6 bases at V and 6 bases at J; junction bases unmatched: 7. The CDR3 spans 15 residues. Germline CDR1 MDHEN, CDR2 SYDVKM. The CDR3 region is CASSTGQGTNSPLHF. The CDR3 DNA reads as TGTGCCAGCAGCACCGGACAGGGCACTAATTCACCCCTCCACTTT.

This rearrangement joins TRBV28 to TRBJ2-7; the match to TRBD2 covers 12 bases. This CDR3 comprises 15 residues. The germline gives CDR1 MDHEN, CDR2 SYDVKM. V shed 10 bases, J shed 6 bases, and the junction held 13 bases outside the gene matches. The CDR3 spells CATRPGLAGPGEQYF. The CDR3 coding sequence is TGTGCCACCAGACCGGGACTAGCGGGCCCTGGCGAGCAGTACTTC.

The V and J genes are TRBV27 and TRBJ1-3, with 7 bases lining up with TRBD1. J was trimmed by 0 bases and V by 5 bases; bases with no gene match: 4. CDR1 MNHEY and CDR2 SMNVEV come from the germline V gene (reference sequence). The CDR3 totals 15 residues. CDR3 nucleotides: TGTGCCAGCAGTGCCCGGGACAGCTCTGGAAACACCATATATTTT. Its translation is CASSARDSSGNTIYF.

The V and J genes are TRBV7-4 and TRBJ2-7; the match to TRBD2 covers 13 bases. The CDR3 runs to 18 residues. V lost 5 bases and J lost 0; bases outside the gene matches: 10. From germline, CDR1 is SGHVT and CDR2 SQSDAQ. The CDR3 loop reads CASSVYGGTSGTSYEQYF. In DNA form, the CDR3 reads TGTGCCAGCAGCGTATACGGGGGGACTAGCGGGACCTCCTACGAGCAGTACTTC.

The chain joins TRBV19 to TRBJ2-1, with D possibly matching TRBD1 (6 bases). Germline CDR1 LNHDA, CDR2 SQIVND (reference sequence). The CDR3 totals 15 residues. V lost 7 bases and J 3 bases, leaving 16 bases between the germline ends. The CDR3: CASTAGTLSYNEQFF. CDR3 DNA: TGTGCCAGTACCGCCGGGACATTGAGCTACAATGAGCAGTTCTTC.

V usage is TRBV7-3 and J usage is TRBJ2-1, with D possibly matching TRBD2 (5 bases). The CDR3 totals 13 residues. The germline V gene has CDR1 SGHTA and CDR2 FQGTGA. Trimming left V 4 bases short and J 9 bases short, with 13 bases between. The DNA for the CDR3 is TGTGCCAGCAGCTCTACTAGTTTCAGTGAGCAGTTCTTC. It encodes CASSSTSFSEQFF. The full variable domain, with the rest looked up from reference TRBV7-3 and TRBJ2-1, is GAGVSQTPSNKVTEKGKYVELRCDPISGHTALYWYRQSLGQGPEFLIYFQGTGAADDSGLPNDRFFAVRPEGSVSTLKIQRTERGDSAVYLCASSSTSFSEQFFGPGTRLTVL.

The CDR3 sequence is CASSPPGLAGYNEQFF. The CDR3 DNA is TGTGCCAGCTCACCACCCGGCCTAGCGGGATACAATGAGCAGTTCTTC. This sequence joins TRBV18 and TRBJ2-1, with 9 positions matching TRBD2. The germline V gene has CDR1 KGHSH and CDR2 LQKENI. The J segment lost 4 bases and the V segment lost 0 bases, leaving 4 bases of the junction unmatched. The CDR3 is made up of 16 amino acids.

This clone was detected only once. The chain recombines TRBV12-5 with TRBJ2-5, with 8 nucleotides matching TRBD2. The CDR3 totals 14 residues. V was clipped by 5 bases and J by 5 bases; unmatched bases: 7. Germline CDR1 is LGHNT and CDR2 is FRNRAP. CDR3 amino acids: CASGPGGVRETQYF. The CDR3 bases are TGTGCTAGTGGTCCGGGGGGGGTCAGGGAGACCCAGTACTTC.

The rearrangement links TRBV4-1 to TRBJ1-4; weak D call: TRBD1 (5 bases). The germline V gene encodes CDR1 MGHRA and CDR2 YSYEKL. The germline V and J ends were trimmed by 4 bases and 7 bases, with 13 bases remaining between them. The CDR3 spans 14 residues. In DNA form, the CDR3 reads TGCGCCAGCAGCCTCCCGGGGGGGGGTGAAAAACTGTTTTTT. Translated, it gives CASSLPGGGEKLFF.

In this sample, this clone turned up a few times. This chain uses TRBV7-3 with TRBJ1-2; D is undetermined. The CDR3 consists of 14 residues. Germline V CDR1 and CDR2: SGHTA, FQGTGA. V lost 2 bases and J 4 bases, leaving 11 bases between the germline ends. The CDR3 sequence: CASSLGVAGYGYTF. In DNA form, the CDR3 reads TGTGCCAGCAGCTTAGGGGTCGCGGGCTATGGCTACACCTTC.

The chain combines TRBV7-2 with TRBJ2-5; a weak D match, TRBD2 (6 bases). Trimming took off 3 bases at V and 9 bases at J, with 14 bases between the two ends. The CDR3 is made up of 13 amino acids. Germline V gene sequence: CDR1 SGHTA, CDR2 FQGNSA. The CDR3 spells CASSFGKGEAQYF. In DNA form, the CDR3 reads TGTGCCAGCAGCTTTGGGAAAGGGGAGGCCCAGTACTTC. The full variable domain, completed using reference TRBV7-2 and TRBJ2-5, is GAGVSQSPSNKVTEKGKDVELRCDPISGHTALYWYRQSLGQGLEFLIYFQGNSAPDKSGLPSDRFSAERTGGSVSTLTIQRTQQEDSAVYLCASSFGKGEAQYFGPGTRLLVL.

J is TRBJ2-1 and V is TRBV5-1; D might be TRBD1 (6 bases). Trimming cost V 6 bases and J 6 bases, with 19 bases left between them. In germline, CDR1 is SGHRS, CDR2 YFSETQ. This CDR3 comprises 15 residues. CDR3 DNA: TGCGCCAGCATCCCCACACCGGGACACGCCAATGAGCAGTTCTTC. This translates into CASIPTPGHANEQFF. Combining the CDR3 with reference TRBV5-1 and TRBJ2-1 gives the whole variable domain KAGVTQTPRYLIKTRGQQVTLSCSPISGHRSVSWYQQTPGQGLQFLFEYFSETQRNKGNFPGRFSGRQFSNSRSEMNVSTLELGDSALYLCASIPTPGHANEQFFGPGTRLTVL.

The J gene is TRBJ2-1, the V gene TRBV6-5; 12 bases align to TRBD2. J gave up 7 bases and V 4 bases, and 5 bases lay outside the gene matches. The CDR3 sequence is 15 residues long. CDR1 is MNHEY and CDR2 is SVGAGI in the germline V gene. The CDR3 coding sequence is TGTGCCAGCAGTTCCCGGACTAGCGGGAAGAATGAGCAGTTCTTC. This encodes CASSSRTSGKNEQFF.

This clone came up once. The rearrangement links TRBV28 to TRBJ2-3; 14 bases match TRBD2. The ends lost 6 bases at V and 7 bases at J; junction bases unmatched: 9. Per germline, CDR1 MDHEN and CDR2 SYDVKM. This CDR3 comprises 16 residues. The CDR3 here is CASSPTSGRGGHTQYF. DNA of the CDR3: TGTGCCAGCAGCCCGACTAGCGGGAGGGGAGGTCATACGCAGTATTTT.